Sequencing of this T cell receptor beta chain was carried out in a study of T cells in localized non-small cell lung cancer (dated by TCRdb to the early 2020s). Notes on the research overall: T cell repertoires of about 230 early-stage NSCLC patients were analyzed, with tumors being compared against uninvolved tumor-adjacent lungs. The cohort was made up of fewer than 250 treatment-naive NSCLC patients whose localized lung tumors had been resected. The mean age of the NSCLC patients was roughly 70 years, with 120 to 150 men and around 110 women.

With regard to this clone: It lacks a known antigen. There are no base qualities to consult, and no much larger clone falls within one base.

Trimming takes 4 bases off V and 9 bases off J; junction bases not matched to a gene: 6. The CDR3 measures 16 amino acids from cysteine to phenylalanine. The retained sequence is limited to the CDR3, 48 bases, with the frame set at the first base. CDR1 and CDR2, looked up from the germline V gene (reference sequence), are LNHDA and SQIVND. Points the paper makes about the study in general: Higher blood T cell density associated with longer overall survival, while higher adjacent-lung clonality associated with shorter survival. Because the study design was exploratory, TCR variables were selected using unadjusted p-values without false-discovery rate correction. Because multi-region sequencing of the tumors was not done, intratumor heterogeneity could not be ruled out. Uninvolved tumor-adjacent lung showed the highest T cell clonality, higher than tumor, which suggests more focused antigenic responses in the adjacent lung. A median of about 55 of the top 100 tumor clones were detected in paired uninvolved adjacent lung, and 28 of these tumor clones were also found among the top 100 clones of the paired uninvolved adjacent lung.

At diagnosis, tumor, uninvolved tumor-adjacent lung and peripheral blood were collected and then preserved as a mix of FFPE and fresh-frozen material. TCR beta CDR3 regions were sequenced from DNA using the immunoSEQ Assay. The original methods were these. T cell density was computed as TCR beta template counts normalized to usable DNA estimated by amplifying housekeeping genes. Richness was estimated using the preseqR package, with extrapolation to 400,000 templates for PBMC samples and to 120,000 templates for tissue samples. Clonality was calculated as one minus Pielou's evenness. To identify tissue-enriched TCRs, differential abundance testing was run on productive amino-acid clonotypes with a minimum total count of 5 and an alpha of 0.1. Repertoire overlap between compartments was quantified with the Jaccard Index and Morisita Overlap Index. TCR beta CDR3s were clustered by GLIPH together with public tetramer-defined viral CDR3s, and at least three viral sequences plus V-gene enrichment were required for viral motifs. Not all clones reach the TCRdb copy of this immuneACCESS table, which keeps in-frame sequences only. Checked studies attribute under half of the gap to unresolved V genes and leave the rest unexplained. That table supplies the V and J calls and clone size; D and trimming were determined from the DNA. The sample records around 2,800 clones, just under 30% of which are singletons. Clones ranked in the top ten supply over 12% of the sample.

The input for sequencing was lung tumor tissue, taken before any cancer treatment. The clonotype comes from a woman aged 40 to 75 with stage III lung adenocarcinoma. The V and J genes are TRBV19 and TRBJ2-1; TRBD2 aligns with 16 central bases. The CDR3 in this case is CASSTGLAGGRVEQFF. The nucleotide sequence reads as follows: TGTGCCAGTAGTACGGGACTAGCGGGAGGGCGAGTTGAGCAGTTCTTC.